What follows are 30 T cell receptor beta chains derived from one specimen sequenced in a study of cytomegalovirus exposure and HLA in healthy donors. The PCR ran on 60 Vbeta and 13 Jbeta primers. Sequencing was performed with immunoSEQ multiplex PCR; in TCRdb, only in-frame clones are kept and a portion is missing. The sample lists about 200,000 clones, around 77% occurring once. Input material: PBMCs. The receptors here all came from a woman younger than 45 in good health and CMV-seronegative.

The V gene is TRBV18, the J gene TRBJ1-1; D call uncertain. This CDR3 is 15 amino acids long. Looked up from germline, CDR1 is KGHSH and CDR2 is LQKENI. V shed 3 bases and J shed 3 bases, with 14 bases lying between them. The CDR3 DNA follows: TGTGCCAGCTCACCGGGTGGTGGGAGGTACACTGAAGCTTTCTTT. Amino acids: CASSPGGGRYTEAFF.

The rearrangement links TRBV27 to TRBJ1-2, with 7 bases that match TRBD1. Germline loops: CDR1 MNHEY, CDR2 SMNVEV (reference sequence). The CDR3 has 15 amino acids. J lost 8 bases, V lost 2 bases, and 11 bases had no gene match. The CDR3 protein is CASSLKRQGLGGYTF. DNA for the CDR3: TGTGCCAGCAGTTTAAAGAGACAGGGATTGGGAGGCTACACCTTC.

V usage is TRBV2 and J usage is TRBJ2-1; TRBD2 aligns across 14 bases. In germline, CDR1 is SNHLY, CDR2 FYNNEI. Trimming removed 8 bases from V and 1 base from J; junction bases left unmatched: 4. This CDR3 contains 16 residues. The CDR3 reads CASLGTSGSSYNEQFF. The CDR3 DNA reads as TGTGCCAGCCTAGGGACTAGCGGGAGTTCCTACAATGAGCAGTTCTTC. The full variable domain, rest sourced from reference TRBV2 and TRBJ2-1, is EPEVTQTPSHQVTQMGQEVILRCVPISNHLYFYWYRQILGQKVEFLVSFYNNEISEKSEIFDDQFSVERPDGSNFTLKIRSTKLEDSAMYFCASLGTSGSSYNEQFFGPGTRLTVL.

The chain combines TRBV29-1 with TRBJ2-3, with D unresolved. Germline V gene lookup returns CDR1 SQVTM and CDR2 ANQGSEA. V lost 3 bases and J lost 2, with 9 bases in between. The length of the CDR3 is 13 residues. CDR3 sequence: CSVERKPTDTQYF. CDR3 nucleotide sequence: TGCAGCGTTGAGAGGAAACCCACAGATACGCAGTATTTT.

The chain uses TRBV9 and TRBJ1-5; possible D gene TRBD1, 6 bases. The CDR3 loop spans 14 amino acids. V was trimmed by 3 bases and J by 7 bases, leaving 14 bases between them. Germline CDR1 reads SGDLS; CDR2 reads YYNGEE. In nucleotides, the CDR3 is TGTGCCAGCAGCGAGCAGGGGTCGGGGCAGCCCCAGCATTTT. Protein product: CASSEQGSGQPQHF. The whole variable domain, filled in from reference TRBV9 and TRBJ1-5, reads DSGVTQTPKHLITATGQRVTLRCSPRSGDLSVYWYQQSLDQGLQFLIQYYNGEERAKGNILERFSAQQFPDLHSELNLSSLELGDSALYFCASSEQGSGQPQHFGDGTRLSIL.

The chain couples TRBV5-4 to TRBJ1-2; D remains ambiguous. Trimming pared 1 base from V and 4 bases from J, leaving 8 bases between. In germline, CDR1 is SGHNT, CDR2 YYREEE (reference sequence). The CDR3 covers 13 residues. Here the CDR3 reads CASSLRGFYGYTF. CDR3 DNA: TGTGCCAGCAGCTTGCGAGGATTCTATGGCTACACCTTC.

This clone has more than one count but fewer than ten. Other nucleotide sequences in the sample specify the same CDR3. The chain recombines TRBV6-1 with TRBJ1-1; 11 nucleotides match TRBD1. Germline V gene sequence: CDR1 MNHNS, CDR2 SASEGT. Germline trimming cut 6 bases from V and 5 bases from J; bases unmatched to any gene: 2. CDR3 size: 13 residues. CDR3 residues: CASRGQGGTEAFF. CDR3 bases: TGTGCCAGCAGGGGACAGGGGGGTACTGAAGCTTTCTTT.

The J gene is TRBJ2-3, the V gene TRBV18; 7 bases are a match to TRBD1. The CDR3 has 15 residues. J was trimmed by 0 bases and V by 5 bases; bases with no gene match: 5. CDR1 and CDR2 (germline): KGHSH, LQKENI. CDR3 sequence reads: CASSSYRGSTDTQYF. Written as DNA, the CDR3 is TGTGCCAGCTCAAGTTACAGGGGTAGCACAGATACGCAGTATTTT.

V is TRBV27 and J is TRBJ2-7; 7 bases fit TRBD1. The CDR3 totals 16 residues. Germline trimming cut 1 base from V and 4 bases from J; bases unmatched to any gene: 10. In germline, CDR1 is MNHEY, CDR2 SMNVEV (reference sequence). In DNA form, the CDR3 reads TGTGCCAGCAGTTTATTTATCCGACAGGGTTGGTACGAGCAGTACTTC. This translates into CASSLFIRQGWYEQYF.

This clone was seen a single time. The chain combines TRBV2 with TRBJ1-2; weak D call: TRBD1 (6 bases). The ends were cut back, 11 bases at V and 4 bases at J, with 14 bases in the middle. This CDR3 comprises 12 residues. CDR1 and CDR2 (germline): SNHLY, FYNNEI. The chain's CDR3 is CAGSGTLYGYTF. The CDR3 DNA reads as TGTGCCGGATCCGGGACACTCTATGGCTACACCTTC.

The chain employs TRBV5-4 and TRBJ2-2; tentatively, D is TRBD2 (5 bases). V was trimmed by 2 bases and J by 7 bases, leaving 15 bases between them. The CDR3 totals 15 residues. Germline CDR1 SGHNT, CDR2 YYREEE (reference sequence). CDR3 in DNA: TGTGCCAGCAGCTTATTTTCTAGCCTTGGCGGGGAGCTGTTTTTT. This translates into CASSLFSSLGGELFF.

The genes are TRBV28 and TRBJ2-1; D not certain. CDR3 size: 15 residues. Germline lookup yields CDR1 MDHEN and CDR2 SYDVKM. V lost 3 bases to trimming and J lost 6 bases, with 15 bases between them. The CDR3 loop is CASSFLSLSTNEQFF. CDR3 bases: TGTGCCAGCAGTTTCTTAAGCCTATCCACCAATGAGCAGTTCTTC.

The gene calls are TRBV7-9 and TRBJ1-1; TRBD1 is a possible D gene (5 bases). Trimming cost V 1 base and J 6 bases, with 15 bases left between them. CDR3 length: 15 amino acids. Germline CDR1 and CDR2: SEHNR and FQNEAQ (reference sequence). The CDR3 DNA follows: TGTGCCAGCAGCTTAGTAATAGGGCCGGGGGCTGAAGCTTTCTTT. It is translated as CASSLVIGPGAEAFF.

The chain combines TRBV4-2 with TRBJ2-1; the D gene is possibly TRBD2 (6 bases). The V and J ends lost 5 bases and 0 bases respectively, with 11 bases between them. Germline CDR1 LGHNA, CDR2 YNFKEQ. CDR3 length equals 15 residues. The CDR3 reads CASSARGSSYNEQFF. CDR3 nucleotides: TGTGCCAGCAGCGCCCGGGGGAGCTCCTACAATGAGCAGTTCTTC.

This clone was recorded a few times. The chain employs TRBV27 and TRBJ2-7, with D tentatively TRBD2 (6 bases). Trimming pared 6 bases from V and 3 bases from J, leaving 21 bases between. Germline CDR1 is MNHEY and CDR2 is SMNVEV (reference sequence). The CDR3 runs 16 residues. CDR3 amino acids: CASRRGFGLASYEQYF. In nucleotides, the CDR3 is TGTGCCAGCAGGAGAGGGTTTGGCCTAGCGAGCTACGAGCAGTACTTC.

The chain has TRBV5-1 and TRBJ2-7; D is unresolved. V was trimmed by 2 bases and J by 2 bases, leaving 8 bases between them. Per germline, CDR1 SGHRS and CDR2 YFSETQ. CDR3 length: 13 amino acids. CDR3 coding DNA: TGCGCCAGCAGCTTAGCCACAGCCTACGAGCAGTACTTC. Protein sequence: CASSLATAYEQYF. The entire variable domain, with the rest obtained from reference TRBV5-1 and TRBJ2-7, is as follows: KAGVTQTPRYLIKTRGQQVTLSCSPISGHRSVSWYQQTPGQGLQFLFEYFSETQRNKGNFPGRFSGRQFSNSRSEMNVSTLELGDSALYLCASSLATAYEQYFGPGTRLTVT.

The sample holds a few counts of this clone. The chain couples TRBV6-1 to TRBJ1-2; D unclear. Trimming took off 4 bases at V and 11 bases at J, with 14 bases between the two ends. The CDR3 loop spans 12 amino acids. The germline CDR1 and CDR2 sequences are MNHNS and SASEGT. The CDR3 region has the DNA TGTGCCAGCAGTGTCTCGGTGGGGAGTTACACCTTC. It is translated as CASSVSVGSYTF.

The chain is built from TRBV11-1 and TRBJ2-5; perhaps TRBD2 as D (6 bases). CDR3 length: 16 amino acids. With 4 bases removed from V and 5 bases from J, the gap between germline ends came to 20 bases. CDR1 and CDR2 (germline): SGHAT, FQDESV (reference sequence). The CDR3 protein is CASSSWSSSVEETQYF. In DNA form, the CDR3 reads TGTGCCAGCAGCTCTTGGAGTTCTAGCGTTGAGGAGACCCAGTACTTC.

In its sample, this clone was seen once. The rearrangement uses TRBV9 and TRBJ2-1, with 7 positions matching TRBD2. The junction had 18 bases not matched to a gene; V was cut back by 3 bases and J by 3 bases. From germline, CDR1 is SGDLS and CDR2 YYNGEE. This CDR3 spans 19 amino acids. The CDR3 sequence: CASSEPTGEGAGGYNEQFF. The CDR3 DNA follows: TGTGCCAGCAGCGAACCGACGGGGGAGGGAGCTGGTGGCTACAATGAGCAGTTCTTC.

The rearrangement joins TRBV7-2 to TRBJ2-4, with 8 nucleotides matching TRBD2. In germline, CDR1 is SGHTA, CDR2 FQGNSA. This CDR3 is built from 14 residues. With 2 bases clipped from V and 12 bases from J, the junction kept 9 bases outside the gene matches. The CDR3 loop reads CASSLRSSGAPQYF. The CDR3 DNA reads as TGTGCCAGCAGCTTAAGGAGTAGCGGGGCTCCTCAGTACTTC.

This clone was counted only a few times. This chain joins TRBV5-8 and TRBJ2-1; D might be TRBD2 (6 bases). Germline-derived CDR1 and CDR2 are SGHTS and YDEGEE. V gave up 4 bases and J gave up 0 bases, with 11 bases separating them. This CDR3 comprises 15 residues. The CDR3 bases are TGTGCCAGCAGCGCGGGACCGAGCTCCTACAATGAGCAGTTCTTC. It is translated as CASSAGPSSYNEQFF.

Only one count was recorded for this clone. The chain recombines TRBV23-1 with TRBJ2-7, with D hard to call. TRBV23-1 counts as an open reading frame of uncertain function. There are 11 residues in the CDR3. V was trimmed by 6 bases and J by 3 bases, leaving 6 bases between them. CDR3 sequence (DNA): TGCGCCAGCAGGTCGTTCTACGAGCAGTACTTC. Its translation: CASRSFYEQYF.

The CDR3 sequence: CASSFLSVRVTEAFF. Here the CDR3 DNA reads TGTGCCAGCAGCTTTTTGTCGGTCAGGGTGACTGAAGCTTTCTTT. The chain carries TRBV5-6 and TRBJ1-1; a weak D match, TRBD1 (5 bases). V shed 2 bases and J shed 5 bases, with 16 bases lying between them. The CDR3 covers 15 residues. Germline CDR1 SGHDT, CDR2 YYEEEE. The complete variable domain, with remaining parts taken from reference TRBV5-6 and TRBJ1-1, reads DAGVTQSPTHLIKTRGQQVTLRCSPKSGHDTVSWYQQALGQGPQFIFQYYEEEERQRGNFPDRFSGHQFPNYSSELNVNALLLGDSALYLCASSFLSVRVTEAFFGQGTRLTVV.

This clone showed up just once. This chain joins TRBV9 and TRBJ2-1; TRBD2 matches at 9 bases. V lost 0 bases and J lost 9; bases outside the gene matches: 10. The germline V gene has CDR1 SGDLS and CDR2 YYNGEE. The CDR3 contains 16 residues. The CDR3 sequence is CASSVAGAGGPPEQFF. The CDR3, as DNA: TGTGCCAGCAGCGTAGCCGGGGCGGGAGGGCCTCCTGAGCAGTTCTTC.

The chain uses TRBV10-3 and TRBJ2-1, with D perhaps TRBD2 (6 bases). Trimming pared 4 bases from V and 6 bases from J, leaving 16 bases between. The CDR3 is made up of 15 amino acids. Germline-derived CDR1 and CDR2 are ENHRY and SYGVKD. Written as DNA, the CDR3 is TGTGCCATCAGTGTACGAGGGAGGCCTTTCAATGAGCAGTTCTTC. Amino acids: CAISVRGRPFNEQFF.

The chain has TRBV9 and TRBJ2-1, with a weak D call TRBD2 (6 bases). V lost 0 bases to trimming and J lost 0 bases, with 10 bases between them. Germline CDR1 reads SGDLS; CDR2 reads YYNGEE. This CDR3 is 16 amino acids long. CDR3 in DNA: TGTGCCAGCAGCGTAGCCCTAGCGAGCTCCTACAATGAGCAGTTCTTC. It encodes CASSVALASSYNEQFF.

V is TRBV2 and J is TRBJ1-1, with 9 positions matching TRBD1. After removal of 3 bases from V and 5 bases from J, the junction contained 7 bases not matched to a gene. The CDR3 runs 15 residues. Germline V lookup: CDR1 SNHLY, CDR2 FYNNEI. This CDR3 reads CASSEGQGVFTEAFF. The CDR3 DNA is TGTGCCAGCAGTGAGGGACAGGGAGTTTTTACTGAAGCTTTCTTT.

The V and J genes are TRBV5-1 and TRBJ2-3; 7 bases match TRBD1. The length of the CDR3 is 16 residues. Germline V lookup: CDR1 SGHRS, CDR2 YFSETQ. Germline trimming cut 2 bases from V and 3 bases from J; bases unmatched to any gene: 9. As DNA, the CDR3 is TGCGCCAGCAGCTTCACAGGGGTCATTATAACAGATACGCAGTATTTT. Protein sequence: CASSFTGVIITDTQYF.

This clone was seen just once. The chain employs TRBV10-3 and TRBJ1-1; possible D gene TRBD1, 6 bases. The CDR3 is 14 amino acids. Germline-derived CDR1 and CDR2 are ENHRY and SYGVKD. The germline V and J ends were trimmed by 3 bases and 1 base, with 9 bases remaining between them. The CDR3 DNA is TGTGCCATCAGTGAAACAGGGCCGAACACTGAAGCTTTCTTT. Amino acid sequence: CAISETGPNTEAFF.

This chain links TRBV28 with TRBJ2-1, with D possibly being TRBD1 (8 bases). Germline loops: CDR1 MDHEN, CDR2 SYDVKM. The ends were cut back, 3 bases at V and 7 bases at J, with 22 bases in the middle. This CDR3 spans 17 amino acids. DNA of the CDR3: TGTGCCAGCAGTTTGAATTTATGGACAGGGCGGGAGAATGAGCAGTTCTTC. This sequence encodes CASSLNLWTGRENEQFF.